This T cell receptor beta chain was captured by sequencing in a study of T cells in Graves' hyperthyroidism and ophthalmopathy. Study-level findings and limits: The model identified upcoming ophthalmopathy a median approximately six months ahead of onset. Researchers report that a 13 V-J model separated ophthalmopathy from stable hyperthyroidism. Peripheral blood also featured most of the thyroid clonotypes expanded above 0.001.

From RNA transcripts, TCR beta CDR3 regions were amplified. HTBI primers were employed in a first-round RT-PCR of the TCR CDR3. TCRdb itself ran the multiplex PCR reads through MiXCR, one entry per CDR3 protein. The table records 300,000 to 450,000 distinct CDR3 sequences, approximately 25% of them present only once. V dropped 6 bases and J dropped 5 bases, with 10 bases sitting between them. Germline CDR1 and CDR2: MNHEY and SVGEGT. The CDR3 sequence is 12 residues long. A patient was excluded if there was uncontrolled infection, other autoimmune disease, pregnancy or lactation. About this clonotype itself: What it binds is unknown.

The chain uses TRBV6-2 or TRBV6-3 and TRBJ1-1; a possible D gene is TRBD1 (5 bases). This clonotype was sampled from a man aged 45-65 years with Graves' hyperthyroidism. Sequenced input: blood. The CDR3 DNA is TGTGCCAGCAGGCCTCAGGGAACTGAAGCTTTCTTT. As protein: CASRPQGTEAFF.